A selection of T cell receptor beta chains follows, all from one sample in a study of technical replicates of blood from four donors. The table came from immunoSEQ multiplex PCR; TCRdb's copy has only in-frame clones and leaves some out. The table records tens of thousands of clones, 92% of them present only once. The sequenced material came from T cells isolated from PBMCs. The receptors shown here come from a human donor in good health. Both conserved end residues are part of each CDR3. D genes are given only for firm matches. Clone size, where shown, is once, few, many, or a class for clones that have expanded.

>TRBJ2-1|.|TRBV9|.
CASQPGVYNEQFF
TGTGCCAGTCAGCCCGGGGTGTACAATGAGCAGTTCTTC
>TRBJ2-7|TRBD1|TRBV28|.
CASSSPGTGHNEQYF
TGTGCCAGCAGTTCCCCCGGGACAGGGCACAACGAGCAGTACTTC
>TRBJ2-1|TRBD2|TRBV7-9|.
CASSLDGLAGDEQFF
TGTGCCAGCAGCTTAGACGGACTAGCGGGAGATGAGCAGTTCTTC
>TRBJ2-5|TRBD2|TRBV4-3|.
CASSQGAGGETQYF
TGCGCCAGCAGCCAAGGGGCGGGGGGAGAGACCCAGTACTTC
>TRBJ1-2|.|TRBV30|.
CAWSVSPGSAYGYTF
TGTGCCTGGAGTGTAAGTCCAGGATCGGCCTATGGCTACACCTTC
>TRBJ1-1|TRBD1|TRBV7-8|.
CASSFGRQGRRNTEAFF
TGTGCCAGCAGCTTTGGGCGACAGGGCCGGCGTAACACTGAAGCTTTCTTT
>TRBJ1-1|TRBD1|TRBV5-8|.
CASSSGQVMNTEAFF
TGTGCCAGCAGCTCCGGACAGGTGATGAACACTGAAGCTTTCTTT
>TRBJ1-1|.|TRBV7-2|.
CASSLGMAGSGTEAFF
TGTGCCAGCAGCTTAGGAATGGCAGGATCGGGGACTGAAGCTTTCTTT
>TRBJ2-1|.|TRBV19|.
CASSLRQEPGLNEQFF
TGTGCCAGTAGTCTTAGACAGGAGCCGGGTTTGAATGAGCAGTTCTTC
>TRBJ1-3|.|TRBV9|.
CASSFKISGEVNTIYF
TGTGCCAGCAGCTTTAAAATTTCAGGGGAAGTAAACACCATATATTTT
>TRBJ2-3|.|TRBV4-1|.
CASSQVSVTTDTQYF
TGCGCCAGCAGCCAAGTAAGCGTCACCACAGATACGCAGTATTTT
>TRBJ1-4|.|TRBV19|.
CASSSPYQGNEKLFF
TGTGCCAGTAGTTCCCCGTACCAGGGCAACGAAAAACTGTTTTTT
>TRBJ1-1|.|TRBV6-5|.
CASRVYKNTEAFF
TGTGCCAGCAGAGTTTACAAAAACACTGAAGCTTTCTTT
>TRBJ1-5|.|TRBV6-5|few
CASSYGQFNQPQHF
TGTGCCAGCAGTTACGGACAGTTCAATCAGCCCCAGCATTTT
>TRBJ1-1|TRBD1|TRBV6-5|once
CASSRDRANTEAFF
TGTGCCAGCAGTCGGGACAGGGCGAACACTGAAGCTTTCTTT
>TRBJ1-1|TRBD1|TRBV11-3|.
CASSLVRDRPEAFF
TGTGCCAGCAGCTTAGTGAGGGACAGACCTGAAGCTTTCTTT
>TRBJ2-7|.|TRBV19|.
CASSSGLIYEQYF
TGTGCCAGTAGTAGTGGACTCATCTACGAGCAGTACTTC
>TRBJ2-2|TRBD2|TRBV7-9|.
CASSRTSGRETGELFF
TGTGCCAGCAGCCGCACTAGCGGGAGAGAAACCGGGGAGCTGTTTTTT
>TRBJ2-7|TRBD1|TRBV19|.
CASSRPGTDLYEQYF
TGTGCCAGCTCCCGACCGGGGACAGACCTCTACGAGCAGTACTTC
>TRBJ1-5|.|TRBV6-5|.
CASSYSEKRPQHF
TGTGCCAGCAGTTACTCGGAGAAGCGGCCCCAGCATTTT
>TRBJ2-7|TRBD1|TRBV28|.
CASTKGAASYEQYF
TGTGCCAGCACCAAGGGGGCGGCTTCCTACGAGCAGTACTTC
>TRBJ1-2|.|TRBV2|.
CASGPASTSGYTF
TGTGCCAGCGGGCCGGCGTCTACTTCCGGCTACACCTTC
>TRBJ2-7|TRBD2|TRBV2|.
CASSEGTSGEMEYF
TGTGCCAGCAGTGAAGGGACTAGCGGGGAGATGGAGTACTTC
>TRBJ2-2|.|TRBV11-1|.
CASSLTRGNTGELFF
TGTGCCAGCAGCTTAACTCGCGGGAACACCGGGGAGCTGTTTTTT
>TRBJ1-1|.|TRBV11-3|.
CASSPAGGNTEAFF
TGTGCCAGCAGCCCCGCCGGGGGGAACACTGAAGCTTTCTTT
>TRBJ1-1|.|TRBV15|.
CATSRDQVVTEAFF
TGTGCCACCAGCAGAGATCAAGTAGTGACTGAAGCTTTCTTT
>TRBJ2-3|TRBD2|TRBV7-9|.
CASSSNSGRSTDTQYF
TGTGCCAGCAGCTCGAATAGCGGGAGGAGCACAGATACGCAGTATTTT
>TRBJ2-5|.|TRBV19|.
CASSIVSGETQYF
TGTGCCAGTAGTATTGTAAGCGGAGAGACCCAGTACTTC
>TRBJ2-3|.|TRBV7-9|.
CASSLLGLPGLSSYF
TGTGCCAGCAGCCTCCTAGGGCTACCGGGACTTTCATCGTATTTT
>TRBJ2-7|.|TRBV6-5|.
CASSYSGSYYEQYF
TGTGCCAGCAGTTATAGCGGCTCTTACTACGAGCAGTACTTC
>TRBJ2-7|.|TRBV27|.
CASSSITGTSYEQYF
TGTGCCAGCAGTTCTATTACGGGAACTTCCTACGAGCAGTACTTC
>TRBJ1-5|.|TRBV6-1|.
CASSDGQPQHF
TGTGCCAGCAGTGACGGGCAGCCCCAGCATTTT
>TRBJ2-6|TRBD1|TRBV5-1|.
CASSFYQGAGANVLTF
TGCGCCAGCAGCTTCTACCAGGGGGCTGGGGCCAACGTCCTGACTTTC
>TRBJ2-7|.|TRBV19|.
CASSPTGGVRYEQYF
TGTGCCAGTAGTCCGACCGGGGGAGTCAGGTACGAGCAGTACTTC
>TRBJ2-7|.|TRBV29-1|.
CSVVGGKTYEQYF
TGCAGCGTTGTAGGGGGAAAAACCTACGAGCAGTACTTC
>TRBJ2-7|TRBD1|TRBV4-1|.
CASSHLPGQGSYEQYF
TGCGCCAGCAGCCATTTGCCGGGACAGGGGTCCTACGAGCAGTACTTC
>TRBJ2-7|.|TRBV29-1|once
CSASFGATIYEQYF
TGCAGCGCATCATTTGGAGCTACTATCTACGAGCAGTACTTC
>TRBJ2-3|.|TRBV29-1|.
CSVSTSRADTQYF
TGCAGCGTTTCGACTAGTCGCGCAGATACGCAGTATTTT
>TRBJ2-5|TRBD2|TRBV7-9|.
CASSTGGETQYF
TGTGCCAGCAGCACGGGGGGGGAGACCCAGTACTTC
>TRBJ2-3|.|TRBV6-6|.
CASSNRRDGTDTQYF
TGTGCCAGCAGTAATCGCAGGGATGGTACAGATACGCAGTATTTT
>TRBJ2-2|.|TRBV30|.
CAWRGQLTGELFF
TGTGCCTGGAGAGGACAGCTCACCGGGGAGCTGTTTTTT
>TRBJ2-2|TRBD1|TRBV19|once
CASMTGFPGELFF
TGTGCCAGTATGACAGGGTTCCCCGGGGAGCTGTTTTTT
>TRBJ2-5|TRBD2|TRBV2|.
CASSSAGGSETQYF
TGTGCCAGCAGTTCAGCGGGAGGCTCAGAGACCCAGTACTTC
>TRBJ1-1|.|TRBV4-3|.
CASSGHAIGNTEAFF
TGCGCCAGCAGCGGACATGCCATTGGAAACACTGAAGCTTTCTTT
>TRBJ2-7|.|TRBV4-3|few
CASSQGIAEIYEQYF
TGCGCCAGCAGCCAAGGAATAGCGGAGATCTACGAGCAGTACTTC
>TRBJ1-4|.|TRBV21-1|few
CASSKPYPNEKLFF
TGTGCCAGCAGCAAGCCCTATCCTAATGAAAAACTGTTTTTT
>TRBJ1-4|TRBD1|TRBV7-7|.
CASSPDRGSEKLFF
TGTGCCAGCAGCCCGGACAGGGGATCGGAAAAACTGTTTTTT
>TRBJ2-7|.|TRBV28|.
CASMVAGLNEQYF
TGTGCCAGCATGGTCGCAGGGCTCAACGAGCAGTACTTC
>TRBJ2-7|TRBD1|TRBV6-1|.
CASRKPGQGNEQYF
TGTGCCAGCAGAAAACCGGGACAGGGAAACGAGCAGTACTTC
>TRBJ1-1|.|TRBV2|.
CASSEFTGTEAFF
TGTGCCAGCAGTGAATTCACGGGCACTGAAGCTTTCTTT
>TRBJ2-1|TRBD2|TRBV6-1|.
CASSEAGLAVDNEQFF
TGTGCCAGCAGTGAAGCCGGACTAGCTGTCGACAATGAGCAGTTCTTC